This T cell receptor beta chain was sequenced for a study of blood T cell repertoires in COVID-19. About the research overall: The United States, Italy and Spain supplied acute and convalescent COVID-19 samples. The cDNA or gDNA used as material had been derived from T cells, B-cell-depleted T cells, or PBMCs.

Assay: immunoSEQ multiplex PCR; the TCRdb copy retains only in-frame clones and omits some. The table has about 260,000 clones, roughly 86% seen once; the top ten hold around 10%. Between the trimmed V and J ends, which lost 6 bases and 7 bases, there was a span of 18 bases. Germline CDR1 is SGHDT and CDR2 is YYEEEE. CDR3 length: 14 residues. This clonotype originated in a man between 40 and 49 years old who had recovered from COVID-19. This chain links TRBV5-6 with TRBJ2-3; D is perhaps TRBD2 (5 bases). Sequencing was carried out using peripheral blood. Written as DNA, the CDR3 is TGTGCCAGCACCTTCGGGAAGCGCCCCTATACGCAGTATTTT. Protein: CASTFGKRPYTQYF.